A single sample is the source of the 21 T cell receptor beta chains below, sequenced in a study of blood T cell repertoires in COVID-19. Produced via immunoSEQ multiplex PCR; TCRdb's table is partial and in-frame only. There are approximately 310,000 clones in the sample; 85% occur only once, and under 2% lies in the top ten. Material for sequencing was PBMCs or T cells enriched from blood (not recorded which). Receptor source: a woman aged 25 to 45 who had been exposed to COVID-19.

This clone appeared a few times. V is TRBV28 and J is TRBJ2-1; D perhaps matches TRBD2 (6 bases). CDR3 size: 16 residues. Germline V gene sequence: CDR1 MDHEN, CDR2 SYDVKM. Deletions cut 4 bases from V and 3 bases from J, with 16 bases between. The CDR3 is CASSYQTRGYYNEQFF. The CDR3 DNA follows: TGTGCCAGCAGTTACCAAACCCGGGGGTACTACAATGAGCAGTTCTTC.

CDR3 coding DNA: TGTGCCAGCAGCCATACGCTCGGGAGGGCCGGGGAGACCCAGTACTTC. Protein: CASSHTLGRAGETQYF. J is TRBJ2-5 and V is TRBV3-1 (or the pseudogene TRBV3-2), with 8 bases aligning to TRBD2. J gave up 5 bases and V 3 bases, and 11 bases lay outside the gene matches. Germline V gene data show CDR1 as LGHDT and CDR2 as YNNKEL (reference sequence). The CDR3 extends over 16 amino acids.

This clone was seen only a few times. The J gene is TRBJ1-6, the V gene TRBV30; D unresolved. Germline V gene sequence: CDR1 GTSNPN, CDR2 SVGIG (reference sequence). The CDR3 sequence is 14 residues long. V lost 1 base and J 9 bases, leaving 13 bases between the germline ends. The CDR3 DNA follows: TGTGCCTGGAGTGCCCCCCAGATCCTTTCACCCCTCCACTTT. Its translation is CAWSAPQILSPLHF.

J is TRBJ2-2 and V is TRBV5-5, with D maybe TRBD2 (6 bases). The germline V gene has CDR1 SGHKS and CDR2 YYEKEE (reference sequence). V was shortened by 1 base and J by 3 bases, with 13 bases between the two germline ends. CDR3 length equals 16 residues. The CDR3 DNA is TGTGCCAGCAGCTTGCAATCCGGGGGATACACCGGGGAGCTGTTTTTT. Translated, it gives CASSLQSGGYTGELFF.

In DNA form, the CDR3 reads TGTGCCATCAGTGAGGGGGCTGTGAACACTGAAGCTTTCTTT. Amino acid sequence: CAISEGAVNTEAFF. The chain employs TRBV10-3 and TRBJ1-1, with D perhaps matching TRBD1 (5 bases). Germline V gene sequence: CDR1 ENHRY, CDR2 SYGVKD. V gave up 2 bases and J gave up 0 bases, with 7 bases separating them. The length of the CDR3 is 14 residues.

The chain has TRBV2 and TRBJ2-2; D may be TRBD2 (6 bases). This CDR3 spans 14 amino acids. Germline values: CDR1 SNHLY, CDR2 FYNNEI. V lost 11 bases to trimming and J lost 5 bases, with 18 bases between them. CDR3 bases: TGTGCCCGGCCGGGGGTTTCGGGAACCGGGGAGCTGTTTTTT. This codes for CARPGVSGTGELFF.

The CDR3 protein is CASSFRGRTNEQFF. The CDR3 nucleotides are TGCGCCAGCAGCTTCAGGGGGCGAACGAATGAGCAGTTCTTC. The chain recombines TRBV5-1 with TRBJ2-1; 8 nucleotides agree with TRBD1. CDR3 length: 14 residues. V was clipped by 2 bases and J by 7 bases; unmatched bases: 5. CDR1 is SGHRS and CDR2 is YFSETQ in the germline V gene.

This clone was recorded only once. V and J are TRBV3-1 (or the pseudogene TRBV3-2) and TRBJ1-1, with D possibly being TRBD1 (6 bases). Looked up from germline, CDR1 is LGHDT and CDR2 is YNNKEL (reference sequence). Trimming left V 2 bases short and J 6 bases short, with 10 bases between. This CDR3 contains 13 residues. This chain's CDR3 is CASSQSQGPEAFF. The CDR3 coding sequence is TGTGCCAGCAGCCAATCTCAGGGGCCTGAAGCTTTCTTT.

The gene calls are TRBV6-1 and TRBJ1-5; 7 bases match TRBD1. Germline-derived CDR1 and CDR2 are MNHNS and SASEGT. Losses at the gene ends were 3 bases for V and 3 bases for J; bases not matched to a gene: 8. This CDR3 comprises 16 residues. CDR3 amino acids: CASSEGPTGDNQPQHF. CDR3 nucleotides: TGTGCCAGCAGTGAGGGCCCTACAGGGGACAATCAGCCCCAGCATTTT.

V is TRBV11-2 and J is TRBJ1-1; possible D gene TRBD1, 5 bases. Germline V gene sequence: CDR1 SGHAT, CDR2 FQNNGV. Trimming stripped 0 bases from V and 13 bases from J, with 15 bases between. This CDR3 is 13 amino acids long. DNA of the CDR3: TGTGCCAGCAGCTTAGACGCAGGGCGAAGAGGTTTCTTT. It yields the protein CASSLDAGRRGFF.

This clone has just one count. CDR3 loop: CASIADTRSNQPQHF. The CDR3 nucleotides read TGTGCCAGCATTGCCGACACCCGAAGCAATCAGCCCCAGCATTTT. The chain links TRBV6-5 to TRBJ1-5; D ambiguous. The CDR3 has 15 residues. Germline-derived CDR1 and CDR2 are MNHEY and SVGAGI. V shed 7 bases and J shed 1 base, with 14 bases lying between them.

The chain employs TRBV5-1 and TRBJ1-1; maybe TRBD1 (5 bases). CDR3 length: 15 residues. The germline V gene encodes CDR1 SGHRS and CDR2 YFSETQ. V was shortened by 4 bases and J by 0 bases, with 13 bases between the two germline ends. The CDR3 loop is CASSPRAGLNTEAFF. DNA for the CDR3: TGCGCCAGCAGCCCACGGGCGGGGCTGAACACTGAAGCTTTCTTT.

The genes are TRBV19 and TRBJ2-1; D may be TRBD2 (6 bases). Trimming took 5 bases from V and 0 from J, leaving 17 bases between them. The length of the CDR3 is 17 residues. Germline loops: CDR1 LNHDA, CDR2 SQIVND (reference sequence). CDR3 in amino acids: CASSPRPRGSSYNEQFF. The CDR3 nucleotides are TGTGCCAGTAGTCCGCGTCCGCGGGGCAGCTCCTACAATGAGCAGTTCTTC.

The genes are TRBV2 and TRBJ2-3; 8 bases line up with TRBD2. Per the germline V gene, CDR1 is SNHLY and CDR2 is FYNNEI. CDR3 size: 15 residues. The ends lost 8 bases at V and 4 bases at J; junction bases unmatched: 11. CDR3 sequence: CASAPGTSSSDTQYF. CDR3 DNA sequence: TGTGCCAGCGCACCCGGGACTAGTTCATCAGATACGCAGTATTTT.

V gene TRBV6-4 combines with J gene TRBJ2-1; D is perhaps TRBD1 (5 bases). There are 13 residues in the CDR3. The germline CDR1 and CDR2 sequences are MRHNA and SNTAGT. V was pared by 5 bases and J by 0 bases, with 5 bases between. The CDR3, as DNA: TGTGCCAGCAGTAGGGGCTCCTACAATGAGCAGTTCTTC. Protein: CASSRGSYNEQFF.

V and J are TRBV5-6 and TRBJ2-7, with D unresolved. This CDR3 is 12 amino acids long. V shed 2 bases and J shed 1 base, with 4 bases lying between them. Germline CDR1 reads SGHDT; CDR2 reads YYEEEE. The CDR3 nucleotides read TGTGCCAGCAGCTTTCAGTCCTACGAGCAGTACTTC. As protein: CASSFQSYEQYF. The full variable domain, in which reference TRBV5-6 and TRBJ2-7 provide the parts outside the CDR3, is DAGVTQSPTHLIKTRGQQVTLRCSPKSGHDTVSWYQQALGQGPQFIFQYYEEEERQRGNFPDRFSGHQFPNYSSELNVNALLLGDSALYLCASSFQSYEQYFGPGTRLTVT.

V is TRBV19 and J is TRBJ1-1; tentative D call: TRBD1 (6 bases). This CDR3 region has 14 residues. Germline V gives CDR1 LNHDA, CDR2 SQIVND (reference sequence). Trimming stripped 5 bases from V and 5 bases from J, with 15 bases between. Here the CDR3 reads CASSAEGGWTEAFF. As DNA, the CDR3 is TGTGCCAGTAGTGCAGAAGGGGGATGGACTGAAGCTTTCTTT. The complete variable domain, with remaining parts taken from reference TRBV19 and TRBJ1-1, reads DGGITQSPKYLFRKEGQNVTLSCEQNLNHDAMYWYRQDPGQGLRLIYYSQIVNDFQKGDIAEGYSVSREKKESFPLTVTSAQKNPTAFYLCASSAEGGWTEAFFGQGTRLTVV.

This clone was detected once. The chain employs TRBV7-9 and TRBJ2-5; 7 nucleotides agree with TRBD2. Germline V gene data show CDR1 as SEHNR and CDR2 as FQNEAQ (reference sequence). Losses at the gene ends were 5 bases for V and 2 bases for J; bases not matched to a gene: 5. This CDR3 has 14 amino acids. The CDR3 DNA is TGTGCCAGCAGCCTTTGGGGGGGACAAGAGACCCAGTACTTC. Its protein product is CASSLWGGQETQYF.

The chain combines TRBV19 with TRBJ1-2; a possible D gene is TRBD1 (5 bases). Germline CDR1 LNHDA, CDR2 SQIVND (reference sequence). Deletions cut 2 bases from V and 8 bases from J, with 9 bases between. This CDR3 has 12 residues. CDR3 in amino acids: CASSISGEGYTF. The DNA of the CDR3 is TGTGCCAGTAGTATATCGGGGGAAGGCTACACCTTC.

The CDR3 bases are TGTGCCTGGAGGACAGGTAGGACTGAAGCTTTCTTT. It codes for CAWRTGRTEAFF. V gene TRBV30 combines with J gene TRBJ1-1, with D maybe TRBD1 (6 bases). CDR1 is GTSNPN, CDR2 SVGIG, per germline (reference sequence). Between the trimmed V and J ends, which lost 3 bases and 5 bases, there was a span of 10 bases. This CDR3 region has 12 residues. Full variable domain (remainder filled in from reference TRBV30 and TRBJ1-1): SQTIHQWPATLVQPVGSPLSLECTVEGTSNPNLYWYRQAAGRGLQLLFYSVGIGQISSEVPQNLSASRPQDRQFILSSKKLLLSDSGFYLCAWRTGRTEAFFGQGTRLTVV.

As DNA, the CDR3 is TGTGCCATACAGGGGTCCTACAATGAGCAGTTCTTC. This translates into CAIQGSYNEQFF. The chain has TRBV10-3 and TRBJ2-1; TRBD1 agrees at 7 bases. The V segment lost 9 bases and the J segment 1 base; nucleotides outside the gene matches: 0. Germline values: CDR1 ENHRY, CDR2 SYGVKD. The CDR3 is 12 amino acids.